The 30 T cell receptor beta chains listed next were all sequenced from one sample in a study of cytomegalovirus exposure and HLA in healthy donors (TCRdb year 2017). Receptor libraries were prepared by the immunoSEQ multiplex PCR assay. The multiplex PCR relied on a mix of 60 forward primers for TCR Vbeta segments and 13 reverse primers for TCR Jbeta segments. TCRdb took over this immuneACCESS table, retaining in-frame rearrangements with V and J assigned. Such tables are incomplete; in checked studies, under half of the missing clones stem from an unresolved V gene, and the remainder is unexplained. The table for this sample lists around 99,000 clones; about 86% of them were counted only once. The ten largest clones add up to 2.2% of the sample. The sample taken for sequencing was PBMCs. Source of these receptors: a woman aged 30 to 39 in good health and CMV-seronegative.

This clone was found a few times. This sequence joins TRBV6-1 and TRBJ2-2; D remains ambiguous. Trimming took 2 bases from V and 8 from J, leaving 12 bases between them. CDR1 is MNHNS, CDR2 SASEGT, per germline. CDR3 length: 14 amino acids. The CDR3, as DNA: TGTGCCAGCAGTGAAAGGCAGGATAAAGGGGAGCTGTTTTTT. Amino acids: CASSERQDKGELFF.

The chain employs TRBV6-6 and TRBJ2-5, with no clear D. This CDR3 is built from 14 residues. V was pared by 0 bases and J by 4 bases, with 9 bases between. Looked up from germline, CDR1 is MNHNY and CDR2 is SVGAGI (reference sequence). In nucleotides, the CDR3 is TGTGCCAGCAGTTACTCTACAGCCCGAGAGACCCAGTACTTC. This sequence encodes CASSYSTARETQYF.

The chain joins TRBV27 to TRBJ2-2, with 13 nucleotides matching TRBD2. This CDR3 contains 15 residues. Germline V gene data show CDR1 as MNHEY and CDR2 as SMNVEV (reference sequence). J lost 7 bases, V lost 5 bases, and 4 bases had no gene match. The CDR3 reads CASSGLAGAVGELFF. The CDR3 region has the DNA TGTGCCAGCAGTGGACTAGCGGGAGCCGTCGGGGAGCTGTTTTTT.

This chain connects TRBV10-3 to TRBJ1-3; D remains ambiguous. The V gene lost 5 bases and the J gene lost 0 bases, with 11 bases spanning the gap. The CDR3 has 15 amino acids. The germline CDR1 and CDR2 sequences are ENHRY and SYGVKD. The CDR3 bases are TGTGCCATCAGTCCCGAGGGCCGCTCTGGAAACACCATATATTTT. The encoded protein is CAISPEGRSGNTIYF.

The chain couples TRBV6-5 to TRBJ1-6, with 9 bases lining up with TRBD1. The CDR3 covers 13 residues. CDR1 MNHEY and CDR2 SVGAGI come from the germline V gene. Trimming cost V 5 bases and J 10 bases; bases outside gene matches: 3. CDR3 protein: CASSGTGYSPLHF. Here the CDR3 DNA reads TGTGCCAGCAGTGGGACAGGGTACTCACCCCTCCACTTT.

The chain recombines TRBV6-5 with TRBJ1-1; no clear D. The CDR3 runs to 13 residues. V was pared by 0 bases and J by 7 bases, with 9 bases between. Germline V gene lookup returns CDR1 MNHEY and CDR2 SVGAGI. CDR3 in amino acids: CASSYSSVLEAFF. The CDR3 coding sequence is TGTGCCAGCAGTTACTCGTCCGTACTTGAAGCTTTCTTT.

The chain combines TRBV27 with TRBJ1-5; TRBD1 might be the D (5 bases). Germline CDR1 MNHEY, CDR2 SMNVEV (reference sequence). This CDR3 region has 15 residues. The germline V and J ends were trimmed by 3 bases and 1 base, with 10 bases remaining between them. In DNA, the CDR3 is TGTGCCAGCAGTTTCACAGGTACAAGCAATCAGCCCCAGCATTTT. Protein product: CASSFTGTSNQPQHF.

The chain carries TRBV5-1 and TRBJ2-5; TRBD2 aligns across 10 bases. This CDR3 comprises 15 residues. The trim removed 1 base at V and 5 bases at J, leaving 5 bases unmatched. Per germline, CDR1 SGHRS and CDR2 YFSETQ. The CDR3 reads CASSLSAGGGETQYF. The DNA of the CDR3 is TGCGCCAGCAGCTTGTCAGCGGGAGGGGGGGAGACCCAGTACTTC.

CDR3 protein: CASRADRSYGYTF. The DNA for the CDR3 is TGTGCCAGCAGGGCGGACAGGAGCTATGGCTACACCTTC. This chain links TRBV5-6 with TRBJ1-2; 7 nucleotides line up with TRBD1. This CDR3 is built from 13 residues. From germline, CDR1 is SGHDT and CDR2 YYEEEE. The V and J ends lost 5 bases and 4 bases, in that order; junction bases with no gene match: 5.

The chain couples TRBV5-4 to TRBJ2-7; 14 nucleotides agree with TRBD2. J gave up 7 bases and V 4 bases, and 7 bases lay outside the gene matches. The germline CDR1 and CDR2 sequences are SGHNT and YYREEE (reference sequence). This CDR3 comprises 15 residues. The CDR3 here is CASSGGLAGVREQYF. The CDR3 nucleotides are TGTGCCAGCAGCGGGGGACTAGCGGGAGTACGGGAGCAGTACTTC.

V usage is TRBV10-1 and J usage is TRBJ1-2; a possible D gene is TRBD1 (6 bases). The CDR3 length is 13 residues. The germline gives CDR1 WNHNN, CDR2 SYGVQD (reference sequence). V was cut by 4 bases and J by 2 bases, with 8 bases left in between. The CDR3 region is CASSGTGNYGYTF. CDR3 nucleotides: TGCGCCAGCAGTGGAACAGGGAACTATGGCTACACCTTC.

The chain has TRBV28 and TRBJ2-2, with a weak D call TRBD2 (5 bases). The CDR3 is made up of 12 amino acids. V was clipped by 7 bases and J by 5 bases, with 8 bases between them. The germline CDR1 and CDR2 sequences are MDHEN and SYDVKM. CDR3 nucleotides: TGTGCCAGCACCCCGGGAACCGGGGAGCTGTTTTTT. It translates to CASTPGTGELFF.

This rearrangement joins TRBV18 to TRBJ2-5, with 7 nucleotides matching TRBD1. Germline assignment: CDR1 KGHSH and CDR2 LQKENI. The CDR3 loop spans 13 amino acids. V lost 4 bases and J lost 4; bases outside the gene matches: 3. CDR3 loop: CASSQGAGETQYF. For the CDR3, the DNA is TGTGCCAGCTCACAGGGGGCCGGAGAGACCCAGTACTTC.

The chain couples TRBV2 to TRBJ2-1, with D perhaps matching TRBD1 (5 bases). The germline V and J ends were trimmed by 4 bases and 8 bases, with 9 bases remaining between them. This CDR3 has 12 amino acids. Germline V gene sequence: CDR1 SNHLY, CDR2 FYNNEI. Here the CDR3 reads CASSGQGDEQFF. In DNA, the CDR3 is TGTGCCAGCAGTGGTCAGGGCGATGAGCAGTTCTTC.

The chain joins TRBV5-1 to TRBJ2-3; 9 bases agree with TRBD1. The V segment lost 2 bases and the J segment 4 bases; nucleotides outside the gene matches: 8. The CDR3 is 16 residues long. Per the germline V gene, CDR1 is SGHRS and CDR2 is YFSETQ. This chain's CDR3 is CASSLWGQGPSDTQYF. The DNA for the CDR3 is TGCGCCAGCAGCTTATGGGGACAGGGTCCCTCAGATACGCAGTATTTT. The full variable domain, completed using reference TRBV5-1 and TRBJ2-3, is KAGVTQTPRYLIKTRGQQVTLSCSPISGHRSVSWYQQTPGQGLQFLFEYFSETQRNKGNFPGRFSGRQFSNSRSEMNVSTLELGDSALYLCASSLWGQGPSDTQYFGPGTRLTVL.

This rearrangement joins TRBV27 to TRBJ2-7; 8 bases match TRBD1. The CDR3 is 16 amino acids. After removal of 0 bases from V and 3 bases from J, the junction contained 7 bases not matched to a gene. In germline, CDR1 is MNHEY, CDR2 SMNVEV (reference sequence). The CDR3 bases are TGTGCCAGCAGTTTATCGAGAACAGGGGGAGACTACGAGCAGTACTTC. This encodes CASSLSRTGGDYEQYF.

The chain links TRBV5-4 to TRBJ2-2; 10 bases line up with TRBD2. This CDR3 comprises 17 residues. Germline CDR1 SGHNT, CDR2 YYREEE (reference sequence). Germline trimming cut 4 bases from V and 0 bases from J; bases unmatched to any gene: 6. CDR3 amino acids: CASSRGLAETNTGELFF. The CDR3 DNA sequence: TGTGCCAGCAGCCGCGGACTAGCGGAAACGAACACCGGGGAGCTGTTTTTT.

The count of this clone is one. This chain connects TRBV5-1 to TRBJ1-2; D not resolved. The CDR3 extends over 13 amino acids. V was pared by 1 base and J by 3 bases, with 7 bases between. Per germline, CDR1 SGHRS and CDR2 YFSETQ. In DNA form, the CDR3 reads TGCGCCAGCAGCTTGTCCGGGGACTATGGCTACACCTTC. Protein: CASSLSGDYGYTF.

The chain carries TRBV9 and TRBJ2-1; a possible D gene is TRBD2 (6 bases). Germline V lookup: CDR1 SGDLS, CDR2 YYNGEE. The V gene lost 1 base and the J gene lost 2 bases, with 10 bases spanning the gap. The CDR3 totals 15 residues. The DNA of the CDR3 is TGTGCCAGCAGCGTAAGCGGGTCCCCCTACAATGAGCAGTTCTTC. Residues: CASSVSGSPYNEQFF.

This clone has a single count. The CDR3 coding sequence is TGTGCCAGCAGTGATGGGCCAGCCTACGAGCAGTACTTC. As protein: CASSDGPAYEQYF. The chain uses TRBV27 and TRBJ2-7; D remains ambiguous. CDR1 and CDR2 from the germline V gene are MNHEY and SMNVEV (reference sequence). CDR3 size: 13 residues. Trimming left V 5 bases short and J 2 bases short, with 10 bases between.

The rearrangement uses TRBV5-1 and TRBJ2-7; D is uncertain. The V and J ends lost 4 bases and 7 bases respectively, with 18 bases between them. Germline V lookup: CDR1 SGHRS, CDR2 YFSETQ. The CDR3 runs to 14 residues. CDR3 sequence reads: CASSPTGGSREQYF. CDR3 nucleotides: TGCGCCAGCAGCCCCACGGGTGGTTCGCGGGAGCAGTACTTC. Filled out from reference TRBV5-1 and TRBJ2-7, the complete variable domain reads KAGVTQTPRYLIKTRGQQVTLSCSPISGHRSVSWYQQTPGQGLQFLFEYFSETQRNKGNFPGRFSGRQFSNSRSEMNVSTLELGDSALYLCASSPTGGSREQYFGPGTRLTVT.

This chain connects TRBV5-1 to TRBJ1-2; possibly TRBD1 for D (6 bases). V lost 0 bases to trimming and J lost 6 bases, with 15 bases between them. Looked up from germline, CDR1 is SGHRS and CDR2 is YFSETQ. The CDR3 runs to 15 residues. The CDR3 sequence: CASSLVRGAQDGYTF. In nucleotides, the CDR3 is TGCGCCAGCAGCTTGGTGCGGGGGGCCCAAGATGGCTACACCTTC. Complete variable domain (other parts from reference TRBV5-1 and TRBJ1-2): KAGVTQTPRYLIKTRGQQVTLSCSPISGHRSVSWYQQTPGQGLQFLFEYFSETQRNKGNFPGRFSGRQFSNSRSEMNVSTLELGDSALYLCASSLVRGAQDGYTFGSGTRLTVV.

The chain uses TRBV19 and TRBJ2-5; 11 bases map to TRBD2. CDR1 and CDR2 (germline): LNHDA, SQIVND (reference sequence). V lost 6 bases, J lost 5 bases, and 11 bases stayed unmatched. The CDR3 loop spans 16 amino acids. CDR3 in amino acids: CASSNTSGRYRETQYF. The CDR3 coding sequence is TGTGCCAGTAGCAATACTAGCGGGAGATACCGGGAGACCCAGTACTTC.

V is TRBV4-3 and J is TRBJ2-7; 10 bases map to TRBD1. Trimming at V came to 4 bases and at J to 4 bases, leaving 4 bases not matched to a gene. Germline CDR1 reads LGHNA; CDR2 reads YSLEER. The CDR3 contains 14 residues. The CDR3 protein is CASSRGQGRYEQYF. As DNA, the CDR3 is TGCGCCAGCAGCCGGGGACAGGGGCGGTACGAGCAGTACTTC.

A remark on this clone: No DNA is shown, since the ends of the CDR3 on it are uncertain; the CDR3 is the one TCRdb lists. The rearrangement links TRBV11-3 to TRBJ2-1; the D segment call TRBD1 is taken from the table without a DNA check. The V gene's germline CDR1 is SGHNT and CDR2 YENEEA. The CDR3 spans 16 residues, counting both ends. Here the CDR3 reads CASSSTSAGFPNEQFF.

The genes are TRBV10-2 and TRBJ1-2; perhaps TRBD1 as D (6 bases). This CDR3 is built from 18 residues. Germline V gene sequence: CDR1 WSHSY, CDR2 SAAADI. Between the trimmed V and J ends, which lost 2 bases and 4 bases, there was a span of 23 bases. CDR3 sequence (DNA): TGCGCCAGCAGTGAGAATCTATCCAAAAGAGGGGGTCGCTATGGCTACACCTTC. Translating it yields CASSENLSKRGGRYGYTF.

The genes are TRBV27 and TRBJ2-3; 7 nucleotides agree with TRBD2. CDR1 and CDR2 (germline): MNHEY, SMNVEV (reference sequence). Germline trimming cut 4 bases from V and 2 bases from J; bases unmatched to any gene: 9. The CDR3 has 16 residues. The CDR3 DNA reads TGTGCCAGCAGTTCGACTAGCCCTACTTTCACAGATACGCAGTATTTT. Residues: CASSSTSPTFTDTQYF.

This chain connects TRBV11-2 to TRBJ2-5, with TRBD2 matching over 8 bases. Looked up from germline, CDR1 is SGHAT and CDR2 is FQNNGV. With V trimmed by 2 bases and J by 3 bases, 17 bases remained unmatched. The CDR3 totals 19 residues. CDR3 bases: TGTGCCAGCAGCTTACAAATCTTACAAATGGGACTAGTCGAAGAGACCCAGTACTTC. Translated: CASSLQILQMGLVEETQYF.

The genes are TRBV28 and TRBJ1-5; D is possibly TRBD1 (5 bases). V lost 6 bases and J 9 bases, leaving 21 bases between the germline ends. The CDR3 runs 15 residues. Germline loops: CDR1 MDHEN, CDR2 SYDVKM. CDR3 protein: CASSPRGGVPTPQHF. CDR3 sequence (DNA): TGTGCCAGCAGCCCGCGGGGGGGGGTCCCCACGCCCCAGCATTTT.

The V call is TRBV5-5, the J call TRBJ2-7, with 7 nucleotides matching TRBD1. The V segment lost 4 bases and the J segment 6 bases; nucleotides outside the gene matches: 22. The germline gives CDR1 SGHKS, CDR2 YYEKEE (reference sequence). This CDR3 is built from 18 residues. CDR3 protein: CASSPPPPGGPVRSEQYF. CDR3 DNA: TGTGCCAGCAGCCCCCCTCCCCCAGGGGGACCCGTCCGGAGCGAGCAGTACTTC. Full variable domain (outside the CDR3, taken from reference TRBV5-5 and TRBJ2-7): DAGVTQSPTHLIKTRGQQVTLRCSPISGHKSVSWYQQVLGQGPQFIFQYYEKEERGRGNFPDRFSARQFPNYSSELNVNALLLGDSALYLCASSPPPPGGPVRSEQYFGPGTRLTVT.